Below, one TCR beta chain is given with its context. Its target is not known. This entry belongs to a study of CXCR3-negative and CXCR3-positive naive CD8 T cells. Findings and caveats of the study: TRB CDR3s were more hydrophobic in CXCR3-positive than in CXCR3-negative naive cells.

The CDR3 extends over 12 amino acids. CDR1 and CDR2 (germline): LGHNT, FRNRAP. The authors prepared UMI-labeled TRB cDNA libraries by 5' RACE. One entry per CDR3 protein, without DNA, is what TCRdb gives after re-calling the 5' RACE reads. The table for this sample gives 120,000 to 150,000 distinct CDR3 sequences. The TCR comes from a human donor in good health. Some clones in this sample may be carry-over from other donors' samples. This chain uses TRBV12-5 with TRBJ2-5. The sequenced sample consisted of naive CXCR3+ CD8+ T cells from blood. Subset indicated: CD45RO-CCR7+CD27+CD95- naive CD8+ T cells expressing CXCR3 (TNR3+). CDR3 protein: CASGLGGETQYF.